A selection of T cell receptor beta chains follows, all from one sample in a study of spatial heterogeneity in lung cancer. A single record per CDR3 protein comes from TCRdb applying MiXCR to the 5' RACE reads. The top ten clones hold roughly 15% of a sample with tens of thousands of distinct CDR3 sequences, around 8.2% of them seen once. Source: PBMCs, taken at surgery. These TCRs come from a female donor with early-stage non-small cell lung cancer. The CDR3 runs from the conserved cysteine through the conserved F or W. A D gene is named only where the DNA matches it firmly. Some rows mark clone size as missing; the rest say once, few, many or name a class of expanded clone.

v_gene	j_gene	d_gene	abundance	CDR3aa	CDR3nt
TRBV27	TRBJ2-1	.	few	CASSLSGQGFSYNEQFF	TGTGCCAGCAGTTTATCAGGGCAGGGCTTCTCCTACAATGAGCAGTTCTTC
TRBV7-7	TRBJ2-3	TRBD2	many	CASSLRSAGVADTQYF	TGTGCCAGCAGCTTACGATCGGCGGGAGTAGCAGATACGCAGTATTTT
TRBV5-1	TRBJ2-5	.	many	CASSSGRQGGETQYF	TGCGCCAGCAGCTCGGGGCGGCAAGGGGGAGAGACCCAGTACTTC
TRBV18	TRBJ2-1	.	.	CASSPVSVGGYNEQFF	TGTGCCAGCTCACCAGTCTCGGTGGGAGGATACAATGAGCAGTTCTTC
TRBV20-1	TRBJ2-5	.	many	CSAGKGETQYF	TGCAGTGCCGGGAAGGGGGAGACCCAGTACTTC
TRBV2	TRBJ2-3	.	few	CASLGGYTDTQYF	TGTGCCAGCTTGGGGGGTTACACAGATACGCAGTATTTT
TRBV5-1	TRBJ1-5	.	.	CASSSGTADQPQHF	TGCGCCAGCAGCTCTGGCACAGCAGATCAGCCCCAGCATTTT
TRBV30	TRBJ1-2	.	.	CAWRVQGSGGYTF	TGTGCCTGGAGGGTACAGGGCTCGGGGGGCTACACCTTC
TRBV28	TRBJ2-6	.	many	CASTPEGVLRGANVLTF	TGTGCCAGCACCCCGGAGGGAGTTCTACGGGGGGCCAACGTCCTGACTTTC
TRBV5-1	TRBJ2-5	.	few	CASSLGHIDGTQYF	TGCGCCAGCAGCTTGGGACATATTGATGGGACCCAGTACTTC
TRBV7-2	TRBJ2-6	.	many	CASMYSGANVLTF	TGTGCCAGCATGTACTCTGGGGCCAACGTCCTGACTTTC
TRBV27	TRBJ2-5	.	few	CASRPPLLQETQYF	TGTGCCAGCAGACCTCCCCTCCTGCAAGAGACCCAGTACTTC
TRBV6-6	TRBJ1-5	TRBD1	few	CASTGGTATRGNQPQHF	TGTGCCAGCACCGGGGGGACAGCTACCCGAGGGAATCAGCCCCAGCATTTT
TRBV5-1	TRBJ2-3	.	few	CASSFGGLASDTQYF	TGCGCCAGCAGCTTTGGTGGCCTAGCGTCAGATACGCAGTATTTT
TRBV2	TRBJ2-7	TRBD2	.	CASSEARTSGLEQYF	TGTGCCAGCAGTGAAGCTCGGACTAGCGGACTCGAGCAGTACTTC
TRBV27	TRBJ2-1	.	.	CASSWGGKGRDEQFF	TGTGCCAGCAGTTGGGGCGGGAAAGGGCGGGATGAGCAGTTCTTC
TRBV9	TRBJ1-6	.	.	CASSVGGTDNSPLHF	TGTGCCAGCAGCGTCGGGGGGACGGATAATTCACCCCTCCACTTT
TRBV20-1	TRBJ1-4	TRBD1	few	CSAKWGGTGVEKLFF	TGCAGTGCTAAATGGGGTGGGACAGGGGTTGAAAAACTGTTTTTT
TRBV28	TRBJ2-2	.	.	CASSLGSANTGELFF	TGTGCCAGCAGTCTTGGGTCCGCGAACACCGGGGAGCTGTTTTTT